This TCR beta chain was identified during a study of spatial heterogeneity in lung cancer. Looking at the study overall: There were 75 or so donors, all of them untreated patients with early-stage non-small cell lung cancer. Sequencing was performed on follow-up PBMC samples when available, collected at a median of about two years after resection.

Time point indicated: blood at routine non-recurrence follow-up after resection. Tumor, nontumor lung or frozen PBMC supplied whole RNA that was sequenced unsorted. The library protocol tagged each TCR cDNA with a unique molecular identifier. TCRdb reprocessed the 5' RACE reads with MiXCR, giving one entry per CDR3 protein. The sample carries under 30,000 distinct CDR3 sequences, around 6.1% recorded once. This clonotype was counted at least ten times. The CDR3 runs 13 residues. Trimming removed 5 bases at V and 8 bases at J, with 13 bases between. V and J are TRBV12-3 or TRBV12-4 and TRBJ2-1; D is unresolved. This clonotype originated in a male donor with early-stage non-small cell lung cancer. The material was PBMCs, obtained at follow-up. The CDR3 region has the DNA TGTGCCAGCAGTGGGGTCGTCAGCGATGAGCAGTTCTTC. It specifies CASSGVVSDEQFF.